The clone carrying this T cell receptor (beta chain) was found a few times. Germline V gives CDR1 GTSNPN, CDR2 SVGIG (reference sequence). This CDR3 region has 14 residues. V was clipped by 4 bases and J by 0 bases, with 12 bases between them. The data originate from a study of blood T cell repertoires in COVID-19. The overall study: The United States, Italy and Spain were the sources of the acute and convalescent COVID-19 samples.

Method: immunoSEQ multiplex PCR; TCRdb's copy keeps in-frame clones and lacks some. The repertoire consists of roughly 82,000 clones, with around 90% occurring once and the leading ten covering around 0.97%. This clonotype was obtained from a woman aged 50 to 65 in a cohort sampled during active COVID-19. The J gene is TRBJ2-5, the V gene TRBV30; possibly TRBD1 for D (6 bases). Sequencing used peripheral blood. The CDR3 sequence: CAWTPDRNQETQYF. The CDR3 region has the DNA TGTGCCTGGACTCCCGACAGGAACCAAGAGACCCAGTACTTC. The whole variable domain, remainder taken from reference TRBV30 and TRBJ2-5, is SQTIHQWPATLVQPVGSPLSLECTVEGTSNPNLYWYRQAAGRGLQLLFYSVGIGQISSEVPQNLSASRPQDRQFILSSKKLLLSDSGFYLCAWTPDRNQETQYFGPGTRLLVL.